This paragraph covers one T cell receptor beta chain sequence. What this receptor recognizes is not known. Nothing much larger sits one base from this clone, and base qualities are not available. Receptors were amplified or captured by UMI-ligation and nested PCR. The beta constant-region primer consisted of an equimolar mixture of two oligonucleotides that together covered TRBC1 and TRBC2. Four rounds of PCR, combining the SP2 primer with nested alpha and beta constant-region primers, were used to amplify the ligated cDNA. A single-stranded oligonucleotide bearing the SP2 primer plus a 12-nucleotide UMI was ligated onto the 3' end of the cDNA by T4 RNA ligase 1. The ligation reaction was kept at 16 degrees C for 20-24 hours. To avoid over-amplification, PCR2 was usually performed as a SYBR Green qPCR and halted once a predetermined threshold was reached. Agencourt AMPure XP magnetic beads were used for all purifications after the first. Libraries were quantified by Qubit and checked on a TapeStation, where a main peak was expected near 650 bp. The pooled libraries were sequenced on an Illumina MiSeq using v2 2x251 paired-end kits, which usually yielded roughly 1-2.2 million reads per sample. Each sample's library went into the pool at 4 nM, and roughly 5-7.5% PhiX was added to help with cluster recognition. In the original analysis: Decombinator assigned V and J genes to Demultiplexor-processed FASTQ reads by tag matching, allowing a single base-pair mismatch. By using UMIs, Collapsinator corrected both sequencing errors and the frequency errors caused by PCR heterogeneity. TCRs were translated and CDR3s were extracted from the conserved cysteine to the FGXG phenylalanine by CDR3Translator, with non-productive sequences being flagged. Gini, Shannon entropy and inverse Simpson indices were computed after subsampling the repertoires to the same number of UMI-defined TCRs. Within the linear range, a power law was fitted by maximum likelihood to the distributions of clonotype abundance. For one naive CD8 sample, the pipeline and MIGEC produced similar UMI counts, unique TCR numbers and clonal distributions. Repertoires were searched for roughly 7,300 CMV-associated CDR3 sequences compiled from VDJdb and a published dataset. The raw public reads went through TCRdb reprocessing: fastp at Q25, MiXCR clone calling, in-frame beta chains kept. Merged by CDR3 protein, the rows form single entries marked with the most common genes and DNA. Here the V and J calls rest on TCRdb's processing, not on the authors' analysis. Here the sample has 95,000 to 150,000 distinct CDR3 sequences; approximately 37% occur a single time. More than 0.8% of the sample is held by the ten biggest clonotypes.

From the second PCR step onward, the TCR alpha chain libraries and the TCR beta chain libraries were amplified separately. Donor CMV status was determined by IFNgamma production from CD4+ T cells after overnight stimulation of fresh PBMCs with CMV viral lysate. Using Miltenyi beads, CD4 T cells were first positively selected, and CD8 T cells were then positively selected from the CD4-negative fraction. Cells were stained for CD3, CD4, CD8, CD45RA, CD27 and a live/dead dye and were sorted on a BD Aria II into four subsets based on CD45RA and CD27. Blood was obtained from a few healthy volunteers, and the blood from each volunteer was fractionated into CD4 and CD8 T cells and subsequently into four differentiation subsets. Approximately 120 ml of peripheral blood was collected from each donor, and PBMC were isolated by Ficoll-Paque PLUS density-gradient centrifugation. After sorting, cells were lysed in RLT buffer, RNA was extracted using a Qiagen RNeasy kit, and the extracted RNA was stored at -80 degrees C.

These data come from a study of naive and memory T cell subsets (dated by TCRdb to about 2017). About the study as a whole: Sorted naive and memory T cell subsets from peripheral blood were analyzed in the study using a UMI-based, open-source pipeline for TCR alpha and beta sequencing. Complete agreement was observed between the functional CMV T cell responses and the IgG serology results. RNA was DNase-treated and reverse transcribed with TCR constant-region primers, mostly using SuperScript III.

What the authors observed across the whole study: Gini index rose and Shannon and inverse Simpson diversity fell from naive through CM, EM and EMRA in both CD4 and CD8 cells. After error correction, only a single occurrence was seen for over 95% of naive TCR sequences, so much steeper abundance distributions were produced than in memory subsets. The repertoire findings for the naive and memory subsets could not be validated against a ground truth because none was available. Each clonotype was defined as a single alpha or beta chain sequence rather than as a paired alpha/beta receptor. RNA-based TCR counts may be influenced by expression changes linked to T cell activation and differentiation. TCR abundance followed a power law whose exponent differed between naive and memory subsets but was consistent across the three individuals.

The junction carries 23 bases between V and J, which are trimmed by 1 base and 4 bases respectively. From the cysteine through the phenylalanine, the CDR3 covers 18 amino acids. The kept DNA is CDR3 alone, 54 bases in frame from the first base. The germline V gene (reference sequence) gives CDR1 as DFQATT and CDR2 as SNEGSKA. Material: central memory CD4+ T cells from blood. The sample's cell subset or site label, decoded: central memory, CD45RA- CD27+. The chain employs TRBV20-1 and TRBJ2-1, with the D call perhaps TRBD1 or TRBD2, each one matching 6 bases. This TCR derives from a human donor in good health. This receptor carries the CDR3 CSARARLSGRGPYNEQFF. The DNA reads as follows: TGCAGTGCTAGAGCTAGGCTTAGCGGACGGGGGCCATACAATGAGCAGTTCTTC.